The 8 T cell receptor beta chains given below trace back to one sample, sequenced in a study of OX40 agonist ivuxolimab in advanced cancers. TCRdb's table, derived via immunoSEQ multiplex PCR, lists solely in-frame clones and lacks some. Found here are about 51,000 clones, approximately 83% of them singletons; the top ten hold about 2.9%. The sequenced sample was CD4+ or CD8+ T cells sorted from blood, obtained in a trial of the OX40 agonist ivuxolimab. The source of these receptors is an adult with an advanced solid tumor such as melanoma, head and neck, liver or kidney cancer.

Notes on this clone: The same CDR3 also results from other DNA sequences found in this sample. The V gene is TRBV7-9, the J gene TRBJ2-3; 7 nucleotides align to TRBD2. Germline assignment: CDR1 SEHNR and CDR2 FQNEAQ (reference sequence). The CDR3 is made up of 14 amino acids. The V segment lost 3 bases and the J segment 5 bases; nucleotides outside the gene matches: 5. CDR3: CASSLGGGLDTQYF. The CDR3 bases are TGTGCCAGCAGCTTGGGCGGGGGATTAGATACGCAGTATTTT.

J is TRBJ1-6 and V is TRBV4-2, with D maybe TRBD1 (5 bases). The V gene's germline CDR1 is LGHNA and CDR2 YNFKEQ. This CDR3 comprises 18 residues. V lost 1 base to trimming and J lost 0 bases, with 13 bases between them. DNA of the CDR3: TGTGCCAGCAGCCAAGTCGGGGGATTGAGCTCCTATAATTCACCCCTCCACTTT. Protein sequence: CASSQVGGLSSYNSPLHF.

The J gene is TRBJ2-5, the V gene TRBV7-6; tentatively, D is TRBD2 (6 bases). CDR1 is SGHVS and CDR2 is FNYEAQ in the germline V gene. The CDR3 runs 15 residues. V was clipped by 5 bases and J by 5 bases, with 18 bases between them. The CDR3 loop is CASSQLASLRETQYF. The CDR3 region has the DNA TGTGCCAGCAGCCAACTAGCTTCCTTGAGGGAGACCCAGTACTTC.

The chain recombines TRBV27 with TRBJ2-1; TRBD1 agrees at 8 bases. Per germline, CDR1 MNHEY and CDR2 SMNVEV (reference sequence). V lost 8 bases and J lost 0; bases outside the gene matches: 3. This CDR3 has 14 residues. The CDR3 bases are TGTGCCAGCCTCGGACAGGGCTCCTACAATGAGCAGTTCTTC. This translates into CASLGQGSYNEQFF.

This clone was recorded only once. CDR3 sequence: CASSVGLLQETQYF. Written as DNA, the CDR3 is TGCGCCAGCAGCGTTGGACTTCTACAAGAGACCCAGTACTTC. The chain links TRBV5-1 to TRBJ2-5; D might be TRBD2 (5 bases). Trimming left V 4 bases short and J 2 bases short, with 12 bases between. CDR3 length: 14 amino acids. Germline V gene data show CDR1 as SGHRS and CDR2 as YFSETQ.

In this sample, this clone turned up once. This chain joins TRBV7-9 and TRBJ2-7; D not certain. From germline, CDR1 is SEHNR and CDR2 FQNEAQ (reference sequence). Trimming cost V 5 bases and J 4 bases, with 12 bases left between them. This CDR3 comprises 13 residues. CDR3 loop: CASSPLGEYEQYF. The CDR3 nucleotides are TGTGCCAGCAGCCCCCTCGGCGAGTACGAGCAGTACTTC.

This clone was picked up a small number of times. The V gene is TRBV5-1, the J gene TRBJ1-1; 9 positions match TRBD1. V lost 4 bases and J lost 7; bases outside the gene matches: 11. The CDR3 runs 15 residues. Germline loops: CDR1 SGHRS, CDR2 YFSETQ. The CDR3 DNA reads TGCGCCAGCAGCGCCAACACAGGGGGCTCGGGTGAAGCTTTCTTT. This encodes CASSANTGGSGEAFF.

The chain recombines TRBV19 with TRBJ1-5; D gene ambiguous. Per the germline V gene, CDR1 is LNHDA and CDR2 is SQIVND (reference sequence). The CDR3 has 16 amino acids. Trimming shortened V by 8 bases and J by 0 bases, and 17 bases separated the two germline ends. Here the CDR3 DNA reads TGTGCCAGTGGCAAGGGTTGGGCTTATAGCAATCAGCCCCAGCATTTT. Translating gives CASGKGWAYSNQPQHF.